Below are 5 T cell receptor beta chains sequenced from a single sample in a study of T cell responses to AZD1222 COVID-19 vaccine. TCRdb keeps only in-frame clones here, not all; method: immunoSEQ multiplex PCR. The sample holds about 150,000 clones, 70% to 90% seen once. Sequenced material: peripheral blood, taken after recovery from COVID-19. The receptors come from an adult who had recovered from COVID-19.

Turning to this clone: The sample has other DNA sequences that encode this CDR3 too. This sequence joins TRBV19 and TRBJ1-5, with 10 nucleotides matching TRBD1. The CDR3 consists of 15 residues. Trimming removed 9 bases from V and 0 bases from J; junction bases left unmatched: 5. The germline CDR1 and CDR2 sequences are LNHDA and SQIVND (reference sequence). The CDR3: CASRTGGNSNQPQHF. For the CDR3, the DNA is TGTGCCAGCAGGACAGGGGGGAATAGCAATCAGCCCCAGCATTTT.

This chain connects TRBV5-1 to TRBJ2-7; a weak D match, TRBD1 (5 bases). Deletions cut 1 base from V and 5 bases from J, with 16 bases between. The germline V gene has CDR1 SGHRS and CDR2 YFSETQ. This CDR3 comprises 15 residues. CDR3 nucleotides: TGCGCCAGCAGCTTGTTACCCAACAGGCGGAACGAGCAGTACTTC. Protein sequence: CASSLLPNRRNEQYF.

This clone turned up a few times. The chain couples TRBV27 to TRBJ2-5; 7 nucleotides align to TRBD2. The germline gives CDR1 MNHEY, CDR2 SMNVEV (reference sequence). The CDR3 contains 15 residues. V was clipped by 4 bases and J by 6 bases; unmatched bases: 11. CDR3 DNA: TGTGCCAGCAGTTCCCCGGGACTAAGTCACCAGACCCAGTACTTC. Translated, it gives CASSSPGLSHQTQYF.

V usage is TRBV27 and J usage is TRBJ1-1; D remains unclear. V was cut by 4 bases and J by 0 bases, with 18 bases left in between. In germline, CDR1 is MNHEY, CDR2 SMNVEV (reference sequence). The CDR3 runs to 17 residues. This CDR3 reads CASSSLPGIHMNTEAFF. CDR3 in DNA: TGTGCCAGCAGTTCCTTACCCGGGATACACATGAACACTGAAGCTTTCTTT.

The rearrangement joins TRBV6-4 to TRBJ1-6; perhaps TRBD1 as D (5 bases). V was trimmed by 6 bases and J by 7 bases, leaving 13 bases between them. This CDR3 spans 14 amino acids. Germline assignment: CDR1 MRHNA and CDR2 SNTAGT. CDR3 bases: TGTGCCAGCAGCGTTACCCCAGGGAATTCACCCCTCCACTTT. Protein sequence: CASSVTPGNSPLHF.